This TCR beta chain was retrieved from a study of monozygotic twins with inflammatory bowel disease. Points from the study as a whole: IBD patients carried less diverse TCRbeta repertoires (inverse Simpson) than healthy co-twins.

About this clonotype itself: As yet, its antigen is unknown.

Blood samples, whole and unsorted for T cells, yielded the isolated total RNA. The CDR3 has 15 amino acids. Germline CDR1 reads LNHNV; CDR2 reads YYDKDF (reference sequence). The UMIs contained a 6-nucleotide sample barcode. They were added by template switching during cDNA synthesis. TCRdb re-called the 5' RACE reads; every CDR3 protein appears as one record, without DNA. This repertoire comprises about 160,000 distinct CDR3 sequences; its ten largest clones make up 2.4%. The rearrangement uses TRBV15 and TRBJ1-1; TCRdb's D gene call, TRBD1, goes unchecked for lack of DNA. The TCR originated in a human donor with ulcerative colitis or Crohn's disease, or a healthy co-twin of an affected twin (not recorded which). The specimen was blood. CDR3 region: CATSREGEGRTEAFF.